This T cell receptor (beta chain) was recovered during a study of vaccination effects on CD4 cells after COVID-19. In germline, CDR1 is SGHAT, CDR2 FQNNGV. The germline V and J ends were trimmed by 1 base and 3 bases, with 7 bases remaining between them. The CDR3 has 14 residues. The data were produced by immunoSEQ multiplex PCR, yet TCRdb's version contains in-frame clones alone and is incomplete. The table lists some 20,000 clones, approximately 63% of them singletons. As for this clone: The antigen is not known.

Before sequencing, viral peptide pools were used by the ViraFEST assay to expand antigen-specific CD4+ T cells. CD4+ T cells were isolated after about eleven days of culture. This receptor was taken from a human donor who received a COVID-19 vaccine. The genes are TRBV11-2 and TRBJ2-1, with D unresolved. Sequences were derived from CD4+ T cells from PBMCs cultured with HCoV-229E spike peptides, sampled before COVID-19 vaccination. Written as DNA, the CDR3 is TGTGCCAGCAGCTTAGGTGTGCTCTACAATGAGCAGTTCTTC. Protein sequence: CASSLGVLYNEQFF.